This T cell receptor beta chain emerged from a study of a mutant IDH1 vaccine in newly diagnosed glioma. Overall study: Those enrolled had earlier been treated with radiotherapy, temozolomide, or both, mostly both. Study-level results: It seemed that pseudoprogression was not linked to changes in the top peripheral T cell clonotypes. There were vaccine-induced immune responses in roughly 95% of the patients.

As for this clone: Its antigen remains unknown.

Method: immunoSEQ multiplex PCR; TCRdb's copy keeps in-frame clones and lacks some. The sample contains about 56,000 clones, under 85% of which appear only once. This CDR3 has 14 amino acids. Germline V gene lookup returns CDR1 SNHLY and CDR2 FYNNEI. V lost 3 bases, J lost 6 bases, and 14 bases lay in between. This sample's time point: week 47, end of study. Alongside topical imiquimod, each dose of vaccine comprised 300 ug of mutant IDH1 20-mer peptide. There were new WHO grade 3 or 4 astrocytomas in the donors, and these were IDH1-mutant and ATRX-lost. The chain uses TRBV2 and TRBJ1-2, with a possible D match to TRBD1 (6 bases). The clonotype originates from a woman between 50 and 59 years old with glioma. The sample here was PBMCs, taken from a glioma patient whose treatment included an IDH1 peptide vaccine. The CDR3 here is CASSDYQGRDGYTF. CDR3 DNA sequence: TGTGCCAGCAGTGACTATCAGGGGAGAGATGGCTACACCTTC.